What follows are 14 T cell receptor beta chains derived from one specimen sequenced in a study of T-cell memory formation after mild COVID-19. TCRdb independently ran MiXCR on the 5' RACE reads; one entry per CDR3 protein. The repertoire holds 290,000 or so distinct CDR3 sequences, roughly a fifth seen once, with roughly 20% in the top ten. The sample consisted of PBMCs or a T cell subset sorted from them (not recorded which). The receptors were sampled from a man aged 18 to 30 who had mild COVID-19 (a few samples of this study predate the infection). Cell type and time point are not known.

The chain has TRBV12-3 or TRBV12-4 and TRBJ1-2; TRBD1 aligns across 9 bases. The junction had 4 bases not matched to a gene; V was cut back by 5 bases and J by 6 bases. The CDR3 spans 13 residues. The CDR3, as DNA: TGTGCCAGCAGTATACAGGGGGCAGATGGCTACACCTTC. Its translation is CASSIQGADGYTF.

The chain couples TRBV18 to TRBJ1-2, with D unclear. This CDR3 region has 13 residues. CDR1 and CDR2 from the germline V gene are KGHSH and LQKENI. Trimming took off 3 bases at V and 5 bases at J, with 10 bases between the two ends. As DNA, the CDR3 is TGTGCCAGCTCACCTGAACGGGATTATGGCTACACCTTC. It encodes CASSPERDYGYTF.

This clonotype was counted only a few times. This chain connects TRBV4-1 to TRBJ2-2, with no clear D. This CDR3 is built from 17 residues. Germline CDR1 and CDR2: MGHRA and YSYEKL. The ends were cut back, 0 bases at V and 3 bases at J, with 14 bases in the middle. This chain's CDR3 is CASSQEDWVSYTGELFF. The CDR3 DNA reads TGCGCCAGCAGCCAAGAGGATTGGGTCAGTTACACCGGGGAGCTGTTTTTT.

This chain uses TRBV28 with TRBJ1-1; 7 bases agree with TRBD1. This CDR3 region has 15 residues. J gave up 2 bases and V 4 bases, and 7 bases lay outside the gene matches. CDR1 and CDR2 (germline): MDHEN, SYDVKM. CDR3 in DNA: TGTGCCAGCAGTTCGCACAGGGGCGGCAACACTGAAGCTTTCTTT. Translating gives CASSSHRGGNTEAFF.

This clonotype has a handful of counts. The chain carries TRBV12-3 or TRBV12-4 and TRBJ1-2, with 7 bases identical to TRBD1. The CDR3 contains 14 residues. V gave up 5 bases and J gave up 3 bases; unmatched junction bases: 6. The CDR3 DNA follows: TGTGCCAGCAGTCCGGGACAGACACACTATGGCTACACCTTC. Its protein product is CASSPGQTHYGYTF.

This clonotype was detected only a few times. The chain joins TRBV29-1 to TRBJ2-3; either TRBD1 or TRBD2 may supply D (6 bases each). Germline V gene lookup returns CDR1 SQVTM and CDR2 ANQGSEA. The V and J ends lost 7 bases and 0 bases respectively, with 11 bases between them. This CDR3 is built from 13 residues. The CDR3 nucleotides read TGCAGCGGGAGGGGGAGAAGCACAGATACGCAGTATTTT. Protein product: CSGRGRSTDTQYF.

In DNA, the CDR3 is TGTGCCAGCAGCCAGCTGACTAGAGGCGATGAGCAGTTCTTC. Translated: CASSQLTRGDEQFF. The genes are TRBV7-8 and TRBJ2-1, with D possibly matching TRBD2 (6 bases). CDR1 and CDR2 from the germline V gene are SGHVS and FQNEAQ. The CDR3 extends over 14 amino acids. The germline V and J ends were trimmed by 5 bases and 8 bases, with 16 bases remaining between them. Using reference TRBV7-8 and TRBJ2-1 for the parts outside the CDR3, the full variable domain is GAGVSQSPRYKVAKRGQDVALRCDPISGHVSLFWYQQALGQGPEFLTYFQNEAQLDKSGLPSDRFFAERPEGSVSTLKIQRTQQEDSAVYLCASSQLTRGDEQFFGPGTRLTVL.

The chain recombines TRBV14 with TRBJ2-2; D possibly corresponds to TRBD2 (6 bases). This CDR3 is 16 amino acids long. V was pared by 3 bases and J by 8 bases, with 19 bases between. Germline V gene sequence: CDR1 SGHDN, CDR2 FVKESK. The CDR3 sequence: CASSHDAAGLSGELFF. As DNA, the CDR3 is TGTGCCAGCAGCCATGATGCAGCGGGTCTCTCTGGGGAGCTGTTTTTT.

Only one count was recorded for this clonotype. This chain joins TRBV20-1 and TRBJ2-4; a weak D match, TRBD2 (6 bases). Looked up from germline, CDR1 is DFQATT and CDR2 is SNEGSKA (reference sequence). The CDR3 runs 15 residues. V shed 0 bases and J shed 4 bases, with 13 bases lying between them. CDR3 nucleotides: TGCAGTGCTAGAGAGCGGGGAACGACTAAAAACATTCAGTACTTC. Translated, it gives CSARERGTTKNIQYF.

The CDR3 region has the DNA TGTGCCAGCACCGTCGACAGTTCTGGCTACACCTTC. Protein: CASTVDSSGYTF. The chain joins TRBV7-9 to TRBJ1-2, with TRBD1 as a possible D gene (5 bases). The germline gives CDR1 SEHNR, CDR2 FQNEAQ (reference sequence). Deletions cut 7 bases from V and 7 bases from J, with 13 bases between. The CDR3 runs to 12 residues.

V is TRBV7-9 and J is TRBJ2-1; D is tentatively TRBD1 or TRBD2 (5 bases each). The CDR3 has 18 residues. Germline CDR1 SEHNR, CDR2 FQNEAQ (reference sequence). Trimming took 5 bases from V and 8 from J, leaving 28 bases between them. The DNA for the CDR3 is TGTGCCAGCAGCCCGATGACAGCCCGCGGGCCCCTCGTCCATGAGCAGTTCTTC. Translating it yields CASSPMTARGPLVHEQFF.

J is TRBJ1-2 and V is TRBV7-9, with unresolved D. This CDR3 is 14 amino acids long. The V and J ends lost 1 base and 5 bases respectively, with 11 bases between them. Per the germline V gene, CDR1 is SEHNR and CDR2 is FQNEAQ (reference sequence). The CDR3, as DNA: TGTGCCAGCAGCTTAGAGTCGAGCTGGTATGGCTACACCTTC. Amino acid sequence: CASSLESSWYGYTF.

The table lists this clonotype with a few counts. This chain joins TRBV12-3 or TRBV12-4 and TRBJ1-4, with 7 bases that match TRBD1. The CDR3 has 12 amino acids. V dropped 4 bases and J dropped 8; count of bases not matched to a gene: 1. CDR3 sequence (DNA): TGTGCCAGCAGTTACAGGGGAGAAAAACTGTTTTTT. This encodes CASSYRGEKLFF.

This clonotype appeared a few times. V is TRBV6-2 or TRBV6-3 and J is TRBJ2-7; D is unresolved. The ends were cut back, 6 bases at V and 3 bases at J, with 6 bases in the middle. Germline V gene sequence: CDR1 MNHEY, CDR2 SVGEGT. The CDR3 has 11 residues. This CDR3 reads CASRTNYEQYV. CDR3 bases: TGTGCCAGCAGAACGAACTACGAGCAGTACGTC.